This entry concerns a single TCR beta chain. This specimen belongs to a study of blood T cells in healthy people across ages. This CDR3 comprises 13 residues. Germline V gene data show CDR1 as SGHDT and CDR2 as YYEEEE. V gave up 7 bases and J gave up 7 bases; unmatched junction bases: 6. The use of a sample-barcoded 5' primer and a J-beta primer mix characterized a second PCR of roughly 6 to 11 cycles. MiXCR, applied by TCRdb to the 5' RACE reads, yields one record per CDR3 protein. The repertoire holds approximately 810,000 distinct CDR3 sequences, with around 30% as singletons. The receptor comes from a woman over 75 in good health. Source material: blood. The chain uses TRBV5-6 and TRBJ1-1; 11 nucleotides align to TRBD1. CDR3 bases: TGTGCCAGCGGAAGGACAGGGGGCCGTGAAGCTTTCTTT. It is translated as CASGRTGGREAFF.